This T cell receptor beta chain was captured by sequencing in a study of T cell clonality in common variable immunodeficiency. The data were produced by immunoSEQ multiplex PCR, yet TCRdb's version contains in-frame clones alone and is incomplete. Found here are tens of thousands of clones, no singletons; the ten largest cover 5% to 5.5%. Whole-study findings and limits: Patient heterogeneity in the CVID cohort limited correlations between repertoire features and clinical complications. Common variable immunodeficiency TCR beta sequences reportedly had fewer deletions and N-nucleotide insertions.

CVID subjects had received replacement immunoglobulin for at least one year. This clone was recorded many times. Its antigen is not known. The read finishes 3 residues shy of the CDR3 end, and the germline J gene is used to complete it. The CDR3 sequence is 17 residues long. V lost 0 bases, J lost 5 bases, and 15 bases lay in between. Germline CDR1 and CDR2: SGHRS and YFSETQ. The sample was peripheral blood mononuclear cells. The rearrangement joins TRBV5-1 to TRBJ1-6, with D perhaps TRBD1 (5 bases). This TCR was recovered from a human donor with common variable immunodeficiency. The CDR3 is CASSLVALVGDNSPLHF. Partial CDR3 DNA: TGCGCCAGCAGCTTGGTTGCATTAGTAGGGGATAATTCACCC.